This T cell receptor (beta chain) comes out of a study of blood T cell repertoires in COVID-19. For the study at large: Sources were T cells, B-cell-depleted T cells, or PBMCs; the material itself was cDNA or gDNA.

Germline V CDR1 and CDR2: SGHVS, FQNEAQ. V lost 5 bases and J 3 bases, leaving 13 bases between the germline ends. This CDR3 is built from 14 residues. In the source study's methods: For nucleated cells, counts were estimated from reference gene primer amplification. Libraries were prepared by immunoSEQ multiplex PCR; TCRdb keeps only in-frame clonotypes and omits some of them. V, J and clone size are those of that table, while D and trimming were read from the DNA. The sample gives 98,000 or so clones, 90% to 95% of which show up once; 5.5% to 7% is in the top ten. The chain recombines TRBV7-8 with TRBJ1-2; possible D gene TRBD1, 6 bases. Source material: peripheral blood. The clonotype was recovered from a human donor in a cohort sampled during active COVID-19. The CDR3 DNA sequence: TGTGCCAGCAGCATCGACGACAGGCACTATGGCTACACCTTC. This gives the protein CASSIDDRHYGYTF.